The 8 T cell receptor beta chains in this list originate from one sample, sequenced in a study of regulatory T cells in long-lasting Graves disease. To make TCR beta libraries, researchers used iRepertoire HTBI primers and Arm-PCR of CDR3 regions. In TCRdb, the multiplex PCR reads were re-called with MiXCR into one record per CDR3 protein. Altogether about 500,000 distinct CDR3 sequences are present, around 12% being singletons, with the ten largest covering approximately 9%. Regarding time point: newly diagnosed GD, antithyroid drugs for less than 3 months. Extracted PBMC RNA gave rise to the TCR library. The same specimen was also included in a second study, on T cells in Graves' hyperthyroidism and ophthalmopathy.

Sequences were derived from peripheral blood mononuclear cells (PBMCs), sampled at new diagnosis, from a patient treated with antithyroid drugs. The source is a woman aged 25 to 39 with Graves disease.

This chain links TRBV6-1 with TRBJ2-7; D is possibly TRBD2 (6 bases). Germline V CDR1 and CDR2: MNHNS, SASEGT. V dropped 10 bases and J dropped 3 bases, with 19 bases sitting between them. The CDR3 length is 14 residues. CDR3 bases: TGTGCCACCCACCGACCGGGACTCCTCTACGAGCAGTACTTC. Translation gives CATHRPGLLYEQYF.

Comment on this clonotype: Since a far larger clone is one base different, this is likely a read error. This sequence joins TRBV19 and TRBJ2-5; maybe TRBD2 (6 bases). CDR1 is LNHDA and CDR2 is SQIVND in the germline V gene (reference sequence). The CDR3 contains 13 residues. Here the CDR3 reads CASSFSGQETQCF. CDR3 DNA sequence: TGTGCCAGCAGCTTTAGCGGACAAGAGACCCAGTGCTTC.

In this sample, this clonotype turned up many times. The chain couples TRBV2 to TRBJ2-3; TRBD2 might be the D (5 bases). CDR1 and CDR2 (germline): SNHLY, FYNNEI. The CDR3 is 14 amino acids. Between the trimmed V and J ends, which lost 6 bases and 3 bases, there was a span of 13 bases. The CDR3 coding sequence is TGTGCCAGCAGGCCGGACTTCCAAACAGATACGCAGTATTTT. This encodes CASRPDFQTDTQYF.

This clonotype was recorded at least ten times. The chain couples TRBV7-6 to TRBJ1-4; 10 positions match TRBD1. The CDR3 sequence is 14 residues long. Germline CDR1 and CDR2: SGHVS and FNYEAQ. J lost 7 bases, V lost 5 bases, and 4 bases had no gene match. The CDR3 protein is CASSIGTGVEKLFF. The CDR3 DNA reads TGTGCCAGCAGCATCGGGACAGGGGTTGAAAAACTGTTTTTT.

The chain recombines TRBV20-1 with TRBJ1-2; D perhaps matches TRBD1 (6 bases). The CDR3 has 12 residues. Per germline, CDR1 DFQATT and CDR2 SNEGSKA (reference sequence). With 3 bases removed from V and 3 bases from J, the gap between germline ends came to 8 bases. The CDR3 loop reads CSASPGDYGYTF. The CDR3, as DNA: TGCAGTGCTAGTCCAGGGGACTATGGCTACACCTTC.

A word on this clonotype: This may be a read error, as it is one base from a much larger clone. The chain employs TRBV19 and TRBJ2-3, with 8 nucleotides matching TRBD2. Germline trimming cut 5 bases from V and 2 bases from J; bases unmatched to any gene: 15. The CDR3 covers 18 residues. In germline, CDR1 is LNHDA, CDR2 SQIVND (reference sequence). The CDR3 DNA reads TGTGCCAGTAGTTCTCCTCCTGAGATAGCGGGAATCACAGATACGCAGTATTTT. This encodes CASSSPPEIAGITDTQYF.

In its sample, this clonotype was seen a few times. The chain couples TRBV28 to TRBJ1-1; 7 bases match TRBD1. The CDR3 extends over 12 amino acids. The germline gives CDR1 MDHEN, CDR2 SYDVKM. V lost 6 bases, J lost 7 bases, and 5 bases stayed unmatched. The CDR3 bases are TGTGCCAGCAGCCTGACAGGGATTGAAGCTTTCTTT. This codes for CASSLTGIEAFF.

This clonotype was seen only once. Given a much more abundant clone one base away, this may be a read error. V gene TRBV11-2 combines with J gene TRBJ2-7; D remains unclear. CDR3 length: 13 amino acids. The germline V gene has CDR1 SGHAT and CDR2 FQNNGV. CDR3 DNA: TGTGCCAGCAGCTTCGGCGTTACCTACGAGCACTACTTC. Its protein product is CASSFGVTYEHYF.